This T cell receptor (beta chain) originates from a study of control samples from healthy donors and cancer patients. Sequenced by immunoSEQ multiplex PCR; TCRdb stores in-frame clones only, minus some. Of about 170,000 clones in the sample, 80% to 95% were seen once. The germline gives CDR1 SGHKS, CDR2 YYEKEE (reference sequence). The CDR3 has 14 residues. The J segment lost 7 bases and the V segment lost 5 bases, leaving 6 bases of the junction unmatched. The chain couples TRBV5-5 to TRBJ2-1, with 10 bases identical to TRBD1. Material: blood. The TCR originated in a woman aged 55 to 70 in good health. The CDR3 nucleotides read TGTGCCAGCAGAGACAGGGGGCGCGGAAATGAGCAGTTCTTC. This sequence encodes CASRDRGRGNEQFF.